This T cell receptor (beta chain) was sequenced during a study of T cells in Graves' hyperthyroidism and ophthalmopathy. Pregnant or lactating patients were excluded, as were those with uncontrolled infection or other autoimmune disease. General study findings and limits: Most clonotypes expanded in thyroid above 0.001 were likewise present in blood.

This clonotype was seen more than once but under ten times. Its antigen is not identified. RNA transcripts yielded amplified TCR beta CDR3 regions. HTBI primers were employed in a first-round RT-PCR of the TCR CDR3. TCRdb reprocessed the multiplex PCR reads with MiXCR, giving one entry per CDR3 protein. The data contain about 410,000 distinct CDR3 sequences, about 15% of them singletons. The receptor comes from a man younger than 35 with Graves' ophthalmopathy. Material for sequencing was blood.

This CDR3 reads CASSSLQGSRYNEQFF. CDR3 bases: TGTGCCAGCAGCTCCTTACAGGGGTCCAGATACAATGAGCAGTTCTTC. The rearrangement joins TRBV7-2 to TRBJ2-1, with TRBD1 identical over 7 bases. Germline lookup yields CDR1 SGHTA and CDR2 FQGNSA. With V trimmed by 4 bases and J by 4 bases, 10 bases remained unmatched. The CDR3 runs to 16 residues.